This entry lists 6 T cell receptor beta chains sequenced from one sample in a study of shared clonotypes between healthy human individuals. The table came from immunoSEQ multiplex PCR; TCRdb's copy has only in-frame clones and leaves some out. The sample comprises approximately 720,000 clones, 92% of which are singletons, and approximately 22% rests with the top ten. Positive CCR7 selection of CD45RO-negative cells yielded the naive CD8 cells, and terminally differentiated effector memory CD45RA+ cells were excluded. Sequencing was performed on naive CD8+ T cells sorted from blood. The origin of the receptors is a man aged 25 to 40 in good health.

The chain couples TRBV6-1 to TRBJ1-5; 9 bases are a match to TRBD1. J lost 3 bases, V lost 0 bases, and 15 bases had no gene match. CDR3 size: 20 residues. In germline, CDR1 is MNHNS, CDR2 SASEGT. The CDR3 region has the DNA TGTGCCAGCAGTGAAGCGCCGGGGACAGGGTTTAGGGCCGCCAATCAGCCCCAGCATTTT. This codes for CASSEAPGTGFRAANQPQHF.

A remark on this clone: Other DNA variants within this sample encode the same CDR3. The chain recombines TRBV7-9 with TRBJ2-7, with D possibly matching TRBD1 (5 bases). The CDR3 sequence is 12 residues long. Per the germline V gene, CDR1 is SEHNR and CDR2 is FQNEAQ (reference sequence). Trimming pared 5 bases from V and 4 bases from J, leaving 9 bases between. CDR3 protein: CASSLQGYEQYF. In DNA, the CDR3 is TGTGCCAGCAGCCTCCAGGGTTACGAGCAGTACTTC.

Notes on this clone: The sample has other DNA sequences that encode this CDR3 too. The J gene is TRBJ2-7, the V gene TRBV19; 8 nucleotides line up with TRBD1. Trimming at V came to 3 bases and at J to 3 bases, leaving 4 bases not matched to a gene. CDR1 and CDR2 (germline): LNHDA, SQIVND (reference sequence). The CDR3 is 14 residues long. This CDR3 is CASSIGTGNYEQYF. Written as DNA, the CDR3 is TGTGCCAGTAGTATTGGGACAGGAAACTACGAGCAGTACTTC.

The J gene is TRBJ2-1, the V gene TRBV30, with 8 bases identical to TRBD1. The CDR3 contains 14 residues. V shed 2 bases, J shed 7 bases, and the junction held 7 bases outside the gene matches. Germline V lookup: CDR1 GTSNPN, CDR2 SVGIG (reference sequence). CDR3 DNA: TGTGCCTGGAGTCAACAGACAGGGGTGAATGAGCAGTTCTTC. It specifies CAWSQQTGVNEQFF.

The V gene is TRBV4-3, the J gene TRBJ2-7; D perhaps matches TRBD2 (6 bases). Trimming left V 0 bases short and J 2 bases short, with 17 bases between. The CDR3 totals 17 residues. CDR1 is LGHNA, CDR2 YSLEER, per germline. Written as DNA, the CDR3 is TGCGCCAGCAGCCAAGAGGATGTCGTGGGAGGCGCCTACGAGCAGTACTTC. Translated: CASSQEDVVGGAYEQYF.

This clone was found a few times. V and J are TRBV4-2 and TRBJ2-1; D gene ambiguous. The V gene's germline CDR1 is LGHNA and CDR2 YNFKEQ. The CDR3 spans 15 residues. V was shortened by 0 bases and J by 5 bases, with 11 bases between the two germline ends. This CDR3 is CASSQDFGPNNEQFF. CDR3 in DNA: TGTGCCAGCAGCCAAGATTTCGGGCCCAACAATGAGCAGTTCTTC.